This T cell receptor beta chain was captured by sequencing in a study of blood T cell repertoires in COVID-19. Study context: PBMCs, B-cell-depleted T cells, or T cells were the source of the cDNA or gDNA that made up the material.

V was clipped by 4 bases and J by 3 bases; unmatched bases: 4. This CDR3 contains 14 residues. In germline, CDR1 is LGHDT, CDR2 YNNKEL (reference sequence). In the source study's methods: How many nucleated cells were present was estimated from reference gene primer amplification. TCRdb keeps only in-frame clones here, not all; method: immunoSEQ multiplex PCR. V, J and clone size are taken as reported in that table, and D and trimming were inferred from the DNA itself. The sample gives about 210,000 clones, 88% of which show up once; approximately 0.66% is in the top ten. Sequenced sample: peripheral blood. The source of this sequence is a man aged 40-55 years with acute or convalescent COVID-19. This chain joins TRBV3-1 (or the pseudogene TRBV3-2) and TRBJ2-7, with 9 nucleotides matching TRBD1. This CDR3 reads CASSRQGGHYEQYF. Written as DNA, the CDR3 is TGTGCCAGCAGCCGACAGGGGGGCCACTACGAGCAGTACTTC.